These T cell receptor beta chains were read from a single sample in a study of blood T cells in healthy people across ages. TCRdb recomputed calls from the 5' RACE reads with MiXCR, one row per CDR3 protein. Of roughly 900,000 distinct CDR3 sequences listed, around 30% are singletons. The specimen was blood. Source of these receptors: an elderly woman in good health. Both conserved end residues are part of each CDR3. A D gene is named only where the DNA matches it firmly. Not all rows give a size; the values are once, few, many and, for expanded clones, a class.

TGTGCCAGCAGTCCAAGGGGTAGGGGAGTGAGCACAGATACGCAGTATTTT CASSPRGRGVSTDTQYF . TRBJ2-3 17 . TRBV12-3/TRBV12-4
TGTGCCAGCAGAATAGCGGGATCCCTCACAGATACGCAGTATTTT CASRIAGSLTDTQYF TRBD2 TRBJ2-3 15 . TRBV6-5
TGTGCCACCAGTCCGGCCCCATGGCAGGGTGACTATGGCTACACCTTC CATSPAPWQGDYGYTF . TRBJ1-2 16 many TRBV24-1
TGTGCCAGCTCGGACCCGGGACTAGCGGGGGGGAACAATGAGCAGTTCTTC CASSDPGLAGGNNEQFF TRBD2 TRBJ2-1 17 . TRBV18
TGTGCCAGCAGGACCGGGACCCACAATGAGCAGTTCTTC CASRTGTHNEQFF . TRBJ2-1 13 many TRBV12-3/TRBV12-4
TGTGCCAGCAGCCCCCGTCCAGGGGTCGCCAATCAGCCCCAGCATTTT CASSPRPGVANQPQHF . TRBJ1-5 16 . TRBV7-2
TGTGCCAGCAGCCAAGGATGGTCCTACGAGCAGTACTTC CASSQGWSYEQYF . TRBJ2-7 13 few TRBV3-1
TGTGCCAGCAGCTTGGCCCAAGGGATCGCCGGGGAGCTGTTTTTT CASSLAQGIAGELFF . TRBJ2-2 15 many TRBV5-5
TGTGCCAGCAGCCAAAGCGAGGCCTATGGCTACACCTTC CASSQSEAYGYTF . TRBJ1-2 13 few TRBV3-1
TGTGCCAGCAGACGGATTGGGACAGGGGTAGAGCAGTTCTTC CASRRIGTGVEQFF TRBD1 TRBJ2-1 14 many TRBV6-2/TRBV6-3
TGTGCCAGCAGCCTCAACAGGGGAGCTAATGAAAAACGGTTTTTT CASSLNRGANEKRFF TRBD1 TRBJ1-4 15 few TRBV7-2
TGCAGCGTTGAAGGGCGGAACTATGGCTACACCTTC CSVEGRNYGYTF . TRBJ1-2 12 many TRBV29-1
TGCGCCAGCAGCTTGACTAGTGGACAAAACATTCAGTACTTC CASSLTSGQNIQYF . TRBJ2-4 14 many TRBV5-1
TGTGCCAGCAGCTTAAACACGGGGGCCCCCAATGAGCAGTTCTTC CASSLNTGAPNEQFF . TRBJ2-1 15 many TRBV11-2
TGTGCCAGCAAAACAGGGGCGGGAACAGATACGCAGTATTTT CASKTGAGTDTQYF . TRBJ2-3 14 . TRBV28
TGTGCCGGCAGGGGAACAGGGGTAGTGAACAATGAGCAGTTCTTC CAGRGTGVVNNEQFF TRBD1 TRBJ2-1 15 . TRBV6-5
TGCGCCAGCAGCGGCAGCCGGGACAGATCCAATGAGCAGTTCTTC CASSGSRDRSNEQFF TRBD1 TRBJ2-1 15 many TRBV5-1
TGTGCCACCAGTGCCCCGGGGGGCAGGGATCAGCCCCAGCATTTT CATSAPGGRDQPQHF . TRBJ1-5 15 few TRBV24-1
TGTGCCAGCAGCCGACCCGGACAGGGTGTAGATGGCTACACCTTC CASSRPGQGVDGYTF TRBD1 TRBJ1-2 15 many TRBV7-2
TGCAGTGCGGGTACAGGGTCCGAGCAGTACTTC CSAGTGSEQYF . TRBJ2-7 11 many TRBV20-1
TGTGCCAGCAGTCTCAGGGGGGTAACAGGGACCTCCTATAATTCACCCCTCCACTTT CASSLRGVTGTSYNSPLHF TRBD1 TRBJ1-6 19 few TRBV27
TGTGCCAGCAGCTTCACGTCCGGGGAGCGGTTTTTT CASSFTSGERFF . TRBJ2-2 12 . TRBV7-2
TGCGCCAGCAGCCACCCGGACATGAGTGAAGAACTGTTTTTT CASSHPDMSEELFF . TRBJ1-4 14 . TRBV4-1
TGTGCCAGCATTGGGACATGGCCTAACTATGGCTACACCTTC CASIGTWPNYGYTF . TRBJ1-2 14 . TRBV2
TGCGCCAGCAGCTTAGGGACAGGGATGGGGTATGGCTACACCTTC CASSLGTGMGYGYTF TRBD1 TRBJ1-2 15 few TRBV5-8
TGTGCCAGCACCCTAGCTCTTTGGGGAGGCTCTGGGGCCAACGTCCTGACTTTC CASTLALWGGSGANVLTF . TRBJ2-6 18 . TRBV12-3/TRBV12-4
TGCGCCAGCGCCCCAGGACAGGGGGTCTTCAATGAGCAGTTCTTC CASAPGQGVFNEQFF TRBD1 TRBJ2-1 15 many TRBV4-1
TGCGCCAGCAGCTCTCCCAACGGGGACGGTGACCAAGGGACCCAGTACTTC CASSSPNGDGDQGTQYF . TRBJ2-5 17 . TRBV5-1
TGTGCCAGCAGCGTAGCCGGACTAGCGGGGGTGGAGACCCAGTACTTC CASSVAGLAGVETQYF TRBD2 TRBJ2-5 16 many TRBV9
TGTGCCACCCAGGGGTTTGCCAAAAACATTCAGTACTTC CATQGFAKNIQYF . TRBJ2-4 13 many TRBV3-1
TGTGCCAGCAGTCAACAGGGGGCGCGCGGGGCCAACGTCCTGACTTTC CASSQQGARGANVLTF TRBD1 TRBJ2-6 16 many TRBV12-3/TRBV12-4
TGTGCCAGCAGCTTTGTCGACGGGCGCACAGATACGCAGTATTTT CASSFVDGRTDTQYF . TRBJ2-3 15 few TRBV11-2
TGTGCCAGCAATAGACTAGCGGGGGTGAATGAGCAGTACTTC CASNRLAGVNEQYF TRBD2 TRBJ2-5 14 . TRBV9
TGTGCCAGCAGTTTTACCGGGAGAGGGGGCACAGATGCGCAGTATTTT CASSFTGRGGTDAQYF . TRBJ2-3 16 . TRBV12-3/TRBV12-4
TGCAGTGCGACCGGGCCAACGGGTGGCTACACCTTC CSATGPTGGYTF . TRBJ1-2 12 many TRBV20-1
TGTGCCAGCAGCCAGGACAGGCTAGCCAAAAACATTCAGTACTTC CASSQDRLAKNIQYF TRBD1 TRBJ2-4 15 many TRBV27
TGTGCCAGCAGTTACACAGCAGGCGCTAATTCACCCCTCCACTTT CASSYTAGANSPLHF . TRBJ1-6 15 once TRBV6-2/TRBV6-3
TGTGCCAGCAGCCTGGGCCTAACGGAGACCCAGTACTTC CASSLGLTETQYF . TRBJ2-5 13 many TRBV28
TGTGCCAGCAGCTCTCTACCGGGAACCCTCTACGAGCAGTACTTC CASSSLPGTLYEQYF . TRBJ2-7 15 . TRBV7-7
TGTGCCAGCAGCCAGGTCCTTTTATCCGGGGAGCGGTTTTTT CASSQVLLSGERFF . TRBJ2-2 14 once TRBV14
TGTGCCAGCTCACCCTCGGGACAAACTTATGGCTACACCTTC CASSPSGQTYGYTF . TRBJ1-2 14 few TRBV18
TGTGCCAGCAGCTTGGACGGGGGGCCCTACAATGAGCAGTTCTTC CASSLDGGPYNEQFF . TRBJ2-1 15 many TRBV7-7
TGTGCCAGCAGTCAAGGGACATTCGAGCAGTTCTTC CASSQGTFEQFF . TRBJ2-1 12 many TRBV12-3/TRBV12-4
TGTGCCAGCAGCCTGGGTCGGATCTCCTATAATTCACCCCTCCACTTT CASSLGRISYNSPLHF . TRBJ1-6 16 many TRBV12-3/TRBV12-4
TGTGCCAGCAGTTCACTAGCGGGGGGCCGCCACGAGCAGTACTTC CASSSLAGGRHEQYF TRBD2 TRBJ2-7 15 many TRBV28
TGCGCCAGCGTCGACAGGGATAATTCACCCCCCCACTTT CASVDRDNSPPHF TRBD1 TRBJ1-6 13 . TRBV10-2
TGCGCCAGCAGCCAAGACGCCCACGCCCGAGATACGCAGTATTTT CASSQDAHARDTQYF . TRBJ2-3 15 many TRBV4-1
TGTGCCAGCAGCTCCCCGGGACAGGGGGCCCAGTTCGCTGAAGCTTTCTTT CASSSPGQGAQFAEAFF TRBD1 TRBJ1-1 17 . TRBV7-2
TGCAGTGCTAGCAGCCTGATGGATGAAAAACTGTTTTTT CSASSLMDEKLFF . TRBJ1-4 13 few TRBV20-1
TGTGCCAGCAGTGTCCCTTTGACAGGGTTCACTGAAGCTTTCTTT CASSVPLTGFTEAFF TRBD1 TRBJ1-1 15 few TRBV6-2/TRBV6-3
TGTGCCAGCAGTTGGACAGGGACCCACAATGAGCAGTACTTC CASSWTGTHNEQYF TRBD1 TRBJ2-5 14 . TRBV7-9
TGCGCCAGCAGCTCCGGATGGGGGGCGGAGGCCTACGAGCAGTACTTC CASSSGWGAEAYEQYF . TRBJ2-7 16 many TRBV5-1
TGTGCCAGCAGCGTGGACATTGCCTACGAGCAGTACTTC CASSVDIAYEQYF . TRBJ2-7 13 . TRBV9
TGCGCCAGCAGCCACGGCGTACAGGGGAGGGAGACCCAGTACTTC CASSHGVQGRETQYF . TRBJ2-5 15 . TRBV4-1
TGTGCCAGCAGTTACCCAGCGTACAAGCCGAACACTGAAGCTTTCTTT CASSYPAYKPNTEAFF . TRBJ1-1 16 . TRBV6-2/TRBV6-3
TGTGCCAGCCTACTAGGACAGGGGACCCCCTACGGGCAGTACTTC CASLLGQGTPYGQYF TRBD1 TRBJ2-7 15 few TRBV6-2/TRBV6-3
TGTGCCAGCAGTCTCCCTTTCAGAGCGGAGGGCTACACCTTC CASSLPFRAEGYTF . TRBJ1-2 14 many TRBV12-3/TRBV12-4
TGTGCCAGCAGCTTAAAAGGGGCGGACCAAGAGACCCAGTACTTC CASSLKGADQETQYF . TRBJ2-5 15 many TRBV7-9